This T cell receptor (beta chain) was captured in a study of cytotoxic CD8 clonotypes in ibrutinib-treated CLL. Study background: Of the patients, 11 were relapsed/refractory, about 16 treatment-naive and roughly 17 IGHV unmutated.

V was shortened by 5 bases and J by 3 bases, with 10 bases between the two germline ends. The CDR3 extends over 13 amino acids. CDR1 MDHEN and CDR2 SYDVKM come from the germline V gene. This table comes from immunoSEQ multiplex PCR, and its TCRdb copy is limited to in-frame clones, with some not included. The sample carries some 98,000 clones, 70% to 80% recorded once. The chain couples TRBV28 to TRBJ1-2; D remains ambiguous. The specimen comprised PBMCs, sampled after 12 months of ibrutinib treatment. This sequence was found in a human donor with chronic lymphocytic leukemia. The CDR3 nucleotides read TGTGCCAGCAGTCTCTCGGTAGACTATGGCTACACCTTC. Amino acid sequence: CASSLSVDYGYTF.